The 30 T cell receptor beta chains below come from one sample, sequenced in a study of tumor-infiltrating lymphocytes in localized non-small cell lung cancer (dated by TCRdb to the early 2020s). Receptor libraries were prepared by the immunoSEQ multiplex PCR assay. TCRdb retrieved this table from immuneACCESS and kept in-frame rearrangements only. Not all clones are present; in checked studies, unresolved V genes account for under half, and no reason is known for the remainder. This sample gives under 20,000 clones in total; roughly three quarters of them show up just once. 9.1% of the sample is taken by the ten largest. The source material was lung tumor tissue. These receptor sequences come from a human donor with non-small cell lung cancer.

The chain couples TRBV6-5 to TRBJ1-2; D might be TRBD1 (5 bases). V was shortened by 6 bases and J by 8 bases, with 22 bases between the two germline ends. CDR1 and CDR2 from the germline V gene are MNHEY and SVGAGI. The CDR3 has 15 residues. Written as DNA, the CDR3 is TGTGCCAGCAGACAGGAAAGACAGAGGATTAGCGGCTACACCTTC. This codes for CASRQERQRISGYTF.

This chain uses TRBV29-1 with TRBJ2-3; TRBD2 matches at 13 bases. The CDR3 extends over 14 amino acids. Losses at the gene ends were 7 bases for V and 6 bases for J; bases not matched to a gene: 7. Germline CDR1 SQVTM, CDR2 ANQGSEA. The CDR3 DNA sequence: TGCAGCGGAACCCGACTAGCGGGAGGTGATACGCAGTATTTT. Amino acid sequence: CSGTRLAGGDTQYF.

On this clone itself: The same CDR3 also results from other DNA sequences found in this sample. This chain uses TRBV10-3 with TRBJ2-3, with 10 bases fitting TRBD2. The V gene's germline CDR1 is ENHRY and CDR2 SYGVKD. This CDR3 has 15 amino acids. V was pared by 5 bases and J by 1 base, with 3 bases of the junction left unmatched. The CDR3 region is CAISLGTSGTDTQYF. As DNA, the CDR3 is TGTGCCATCAGTTTAGGGACTAGCGGCACAGATACGCAGTATTTT.

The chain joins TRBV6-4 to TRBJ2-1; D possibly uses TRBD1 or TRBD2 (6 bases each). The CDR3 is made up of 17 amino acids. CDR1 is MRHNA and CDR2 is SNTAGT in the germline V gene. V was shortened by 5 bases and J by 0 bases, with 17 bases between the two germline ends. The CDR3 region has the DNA TGTGCCAGCAGTCCCTGGGGGGCCTCGAGCTCCTACAATGAGCAGTTCTTC. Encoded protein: CASSPWGASSSYNEQFF.

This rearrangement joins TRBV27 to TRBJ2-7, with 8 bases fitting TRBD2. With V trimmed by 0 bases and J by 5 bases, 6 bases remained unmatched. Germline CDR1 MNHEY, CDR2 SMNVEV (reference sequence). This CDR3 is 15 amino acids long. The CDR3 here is CASSLSREAFHEQYF. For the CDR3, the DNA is TGTGCCAGCAGTTTATCGCGGGAGGCGTTCCACGAGCAGTACTTC.

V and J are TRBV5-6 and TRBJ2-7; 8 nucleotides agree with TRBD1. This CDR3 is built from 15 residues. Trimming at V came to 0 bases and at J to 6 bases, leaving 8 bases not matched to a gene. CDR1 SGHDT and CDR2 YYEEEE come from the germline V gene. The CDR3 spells CASSLGRGQLGEQYF. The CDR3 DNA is TGTGCCAGCAGCTTGGGCAGGGGGCAACTGGGCGAGCAGTACTTC. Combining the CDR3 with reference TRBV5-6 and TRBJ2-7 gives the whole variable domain DAGVTQSPTHLIKTRGQQVTLRCSPKSGHDTVSWYQQALGQGPQFIFQYYEEEERQRGNFPDRFSGHQFPNYSSELNVNALLLGDSALYLCASSLGRGQLGEQYFGPGTRLTVT.

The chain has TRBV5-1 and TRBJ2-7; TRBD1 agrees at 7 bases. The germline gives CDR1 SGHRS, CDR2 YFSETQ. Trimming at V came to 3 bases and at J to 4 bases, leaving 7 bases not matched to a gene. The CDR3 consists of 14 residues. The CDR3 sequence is CASSSGGSDYEQYF. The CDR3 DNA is TGCGCCAGCAGCTCAGGGGGTTCGGATTACGAGCAGTACTTC.

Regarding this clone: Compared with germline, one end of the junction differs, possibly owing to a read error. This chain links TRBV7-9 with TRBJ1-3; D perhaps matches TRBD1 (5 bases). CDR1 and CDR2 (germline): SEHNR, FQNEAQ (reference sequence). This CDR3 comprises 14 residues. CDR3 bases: TGTGCCAGCAGCTTATCCCCTCCACGGCGGGGACTTAATTTT. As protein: CASSLSPPRRGLNF.

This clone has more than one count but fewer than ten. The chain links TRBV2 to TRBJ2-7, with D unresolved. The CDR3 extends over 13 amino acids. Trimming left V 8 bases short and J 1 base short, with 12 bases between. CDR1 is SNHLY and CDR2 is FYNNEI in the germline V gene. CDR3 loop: CASSDGISYEQYF. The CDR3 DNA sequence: TGTGCCAGCTCGGACGGAATATCCTACGAGCAGTACTTC.

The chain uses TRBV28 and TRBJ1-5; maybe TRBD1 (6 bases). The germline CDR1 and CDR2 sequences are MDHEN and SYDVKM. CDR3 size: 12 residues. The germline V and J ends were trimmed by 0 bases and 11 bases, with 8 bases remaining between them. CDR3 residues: CASSLWGAAQHF. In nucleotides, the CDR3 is TGTGCCAGCAGTTTATGGGGGGCAGCCCAGCATTTT.

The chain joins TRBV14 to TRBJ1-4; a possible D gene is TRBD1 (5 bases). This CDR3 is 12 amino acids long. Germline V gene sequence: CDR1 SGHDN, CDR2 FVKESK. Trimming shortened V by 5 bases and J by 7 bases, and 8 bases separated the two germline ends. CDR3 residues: CASSRGGEKLFF. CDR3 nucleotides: TGTGCCAGCAGCAGGGGAGGTGAAAAACTGTTTTTT.

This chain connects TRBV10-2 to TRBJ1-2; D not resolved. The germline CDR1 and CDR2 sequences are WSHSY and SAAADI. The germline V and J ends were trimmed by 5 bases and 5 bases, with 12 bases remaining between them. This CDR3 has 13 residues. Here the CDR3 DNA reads TGCGCCAGCAGTCAAGAACCGCGGTATGGCTACACCTTC. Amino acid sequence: CASSQEPRYGYTF.

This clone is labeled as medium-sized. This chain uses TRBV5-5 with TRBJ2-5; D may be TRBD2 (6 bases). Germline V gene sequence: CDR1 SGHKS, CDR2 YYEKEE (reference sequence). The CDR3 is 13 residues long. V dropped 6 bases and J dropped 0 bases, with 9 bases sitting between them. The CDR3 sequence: CASTLAYQETQYF. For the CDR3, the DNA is TGTGCCAGCACACTAGCCTACCAAGAGACCCAGTACTTC.

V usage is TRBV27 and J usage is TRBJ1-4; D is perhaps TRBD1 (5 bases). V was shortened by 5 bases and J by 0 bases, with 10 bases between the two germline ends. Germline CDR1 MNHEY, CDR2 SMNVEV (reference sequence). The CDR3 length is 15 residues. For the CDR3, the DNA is TGTGCCAGCAGTCTCGGGGGGGCAACTAATGAAAAACTGTTTTTT. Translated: CASSLGGATNEKLFF.

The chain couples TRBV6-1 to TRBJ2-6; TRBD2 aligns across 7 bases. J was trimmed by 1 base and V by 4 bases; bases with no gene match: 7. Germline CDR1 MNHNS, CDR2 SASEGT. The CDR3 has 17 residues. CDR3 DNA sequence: TGTGCCAGCAGTGCAGAGCGGCGGGGGTCTGGGGCCAACGTCCTGACTTTC. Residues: CASSAERRGSGANVLTF.

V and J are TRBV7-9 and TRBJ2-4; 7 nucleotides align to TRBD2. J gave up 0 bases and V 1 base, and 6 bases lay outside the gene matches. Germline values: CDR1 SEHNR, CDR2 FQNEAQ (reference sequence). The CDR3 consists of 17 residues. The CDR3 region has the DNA TGTGCCAGCAGCTTAGAAGGGAGGGTTGGAGCCAAAAACATTCAGTACTTC. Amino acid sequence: CASSLEGRVGAKNIQYF.

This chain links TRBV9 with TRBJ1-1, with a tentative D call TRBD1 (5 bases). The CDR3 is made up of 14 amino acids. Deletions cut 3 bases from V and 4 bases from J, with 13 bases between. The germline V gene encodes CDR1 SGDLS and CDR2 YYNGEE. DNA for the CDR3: TGTGCCAGCAGCGCTGAGGGGCGAGGCACTGAAGCTTTCTTT. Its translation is CASSAEGRGTEAFF.

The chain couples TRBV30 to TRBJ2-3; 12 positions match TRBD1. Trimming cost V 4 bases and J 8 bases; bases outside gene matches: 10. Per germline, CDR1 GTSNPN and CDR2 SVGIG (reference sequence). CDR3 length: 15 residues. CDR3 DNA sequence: TGTGCCTGGATCCCCGGGACAGGGGGCGTGGGTACGCAGTATTTT. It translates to CAWIPGTGGVGTQYF.

The chain's CDR3 is CASSEEDRGRNEQYF. Here the CDR3 DNA reads TGTGCCAGCAGTGAAGAAGACAGGGGGCGCAACGAGCAGTACTTC. This chain connects TRBV6-1 to TRBJ2-7, with TRBD1 identical over 10 bases. V gave up 1 base and J gave up 5 bases; unmatched junction bases: 5. The CDR3 is 15 amino acids. Germline CDR1 MNHNS, CDR2 SASEGT.

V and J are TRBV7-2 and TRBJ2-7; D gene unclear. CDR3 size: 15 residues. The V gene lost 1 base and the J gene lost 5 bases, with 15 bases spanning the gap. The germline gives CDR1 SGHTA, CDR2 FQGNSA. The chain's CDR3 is CASSLEARKNDEQYF. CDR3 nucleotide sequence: TGTGCCAGCAGCTTAGAGGCCAGGAAGAACGACGAGCAGTACTTC. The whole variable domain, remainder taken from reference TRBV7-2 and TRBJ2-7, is GAGVSQSPSNKVTEKGKDVELRCDPISGHTALYWYRQSLGQGLEFLIYFQGNSAPDKSGLPSDRFSAERTGGSVSTLTIQRTQQEDSAVYLCASSLEARKNDEQYFGPGTRLTVT.

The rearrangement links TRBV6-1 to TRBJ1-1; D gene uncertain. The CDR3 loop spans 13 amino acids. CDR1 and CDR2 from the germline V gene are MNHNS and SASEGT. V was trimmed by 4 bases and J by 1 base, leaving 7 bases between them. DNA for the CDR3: TGTGCCAGCAGTGCCCCGGGGAACACTGAAGCTTTCTTT. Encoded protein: CASSAPGNTEAFF.

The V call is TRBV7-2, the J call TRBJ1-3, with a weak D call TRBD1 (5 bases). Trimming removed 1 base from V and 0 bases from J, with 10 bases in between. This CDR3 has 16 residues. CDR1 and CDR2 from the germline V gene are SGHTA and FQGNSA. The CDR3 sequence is CASSLVSGSSGNTIYF. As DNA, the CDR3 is TGTGCCAGCAGCTTAGTGTCAGGGAGCTCTGGAAACACCATATATTTT.

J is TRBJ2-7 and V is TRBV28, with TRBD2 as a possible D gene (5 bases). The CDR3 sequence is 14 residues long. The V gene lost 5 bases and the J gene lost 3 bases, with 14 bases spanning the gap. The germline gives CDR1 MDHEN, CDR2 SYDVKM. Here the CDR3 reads CASSQLGSHYEQYF. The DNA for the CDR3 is TGTGCCAGCAGTCAACTAGGTTCTCACTACGAGCAGTACTTC.

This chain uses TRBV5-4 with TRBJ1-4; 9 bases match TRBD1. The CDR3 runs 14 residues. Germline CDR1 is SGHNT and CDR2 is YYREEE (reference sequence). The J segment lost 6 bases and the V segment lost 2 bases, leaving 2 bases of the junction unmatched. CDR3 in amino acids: CASSLQGADEKLFF. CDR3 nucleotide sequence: TGTGCCAGCAGCTTACAGGGGGCCGATGAAAAACTGTTTTTT.

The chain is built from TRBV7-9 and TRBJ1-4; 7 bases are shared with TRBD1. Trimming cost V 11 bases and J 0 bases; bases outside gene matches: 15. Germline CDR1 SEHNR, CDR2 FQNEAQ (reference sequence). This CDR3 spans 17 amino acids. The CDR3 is CAEGPTGDGATNEKLFF. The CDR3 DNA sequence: TGTGCCGAAGGCCCCACAGGGGATGGGGCAACTAATGAAAAACTGTTTTTT.

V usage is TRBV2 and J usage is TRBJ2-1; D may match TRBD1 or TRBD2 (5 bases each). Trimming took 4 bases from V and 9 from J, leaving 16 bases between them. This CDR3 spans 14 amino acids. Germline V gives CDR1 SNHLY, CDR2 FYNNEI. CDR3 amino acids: CASSGQGAFGEQFF. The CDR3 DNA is TGTGCCAGCAGTGGCCAGGGAGCTTTCGGTGAGCAGTTCTTC.

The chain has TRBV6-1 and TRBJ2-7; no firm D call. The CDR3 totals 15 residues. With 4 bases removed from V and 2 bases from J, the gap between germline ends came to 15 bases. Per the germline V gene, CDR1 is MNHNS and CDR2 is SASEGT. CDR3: CASSVAEGLTYEQYF. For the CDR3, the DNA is TGTGCCAGCAGTGTGGCCGAAGGCCTAACCTACGAGCAGTACTTC.

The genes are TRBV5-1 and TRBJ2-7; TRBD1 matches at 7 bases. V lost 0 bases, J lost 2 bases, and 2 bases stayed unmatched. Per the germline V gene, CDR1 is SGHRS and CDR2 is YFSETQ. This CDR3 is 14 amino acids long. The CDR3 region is CASSLGDSPYEQYF. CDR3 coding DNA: TGCGCCAGCAGCTTGGGGGACAGCCCCTACGAGCAGTACTTC.

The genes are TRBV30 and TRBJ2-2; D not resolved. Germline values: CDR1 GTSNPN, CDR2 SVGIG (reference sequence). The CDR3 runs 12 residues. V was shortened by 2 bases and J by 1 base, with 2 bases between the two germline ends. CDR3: CAWSMNTGELFF. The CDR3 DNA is TGTGCCTGGAGTATGAACACCGGGGAGCTGTTTTTT.

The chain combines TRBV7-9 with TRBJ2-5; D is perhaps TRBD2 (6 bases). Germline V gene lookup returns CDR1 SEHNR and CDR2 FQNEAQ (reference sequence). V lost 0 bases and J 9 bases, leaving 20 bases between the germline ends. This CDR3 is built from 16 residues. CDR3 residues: CASSLALARSRGAQYF. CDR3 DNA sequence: TGTGCCAGCAGCTTAGCGCTAGCGAGATCACGAGGGGCCCAGTACTTC.